This T cell receptor beta chain derives from a study of radiotherapy plus CTLA-4 blockade in lung cancer. Assay: immunoSEQ multiplex PCR; the TCRdb copy retains only in-frame clones and omits some. The sample includes about 99,000 clones, 80% to 90% of them seen just once. V was trimmed by 2 bases and J by 1 base, leaving 8 bases between them. CDR1 MNHNY and CDR2 SVGAGI come from the germline V gene (reference sequence). This CDR3 is 14 amino acids long. Patients in the study, people with chemo-refractory metastatic non-small-cell lung cancer, received focal radiation plus ipilimumab CTLA-4 blockade.

Specimen: peripheral blood, collected from a patient treated with radiotherapy plus ipilimumab. This receptor was obtained from a human donor with non-small cell lung cancer that progressed on radiotherapy plus ipilimumab. The rearrangement uses TRBV6-6 and TRBJ1-1; tentatively, D is TRBD1 (5 bases). As DNA, the CDR3 is TGTGCCAGCAGTTACCGGGGGACGAACACTGAAGCTTTCTTT. It codes for CASSYRGTNTEAFF.